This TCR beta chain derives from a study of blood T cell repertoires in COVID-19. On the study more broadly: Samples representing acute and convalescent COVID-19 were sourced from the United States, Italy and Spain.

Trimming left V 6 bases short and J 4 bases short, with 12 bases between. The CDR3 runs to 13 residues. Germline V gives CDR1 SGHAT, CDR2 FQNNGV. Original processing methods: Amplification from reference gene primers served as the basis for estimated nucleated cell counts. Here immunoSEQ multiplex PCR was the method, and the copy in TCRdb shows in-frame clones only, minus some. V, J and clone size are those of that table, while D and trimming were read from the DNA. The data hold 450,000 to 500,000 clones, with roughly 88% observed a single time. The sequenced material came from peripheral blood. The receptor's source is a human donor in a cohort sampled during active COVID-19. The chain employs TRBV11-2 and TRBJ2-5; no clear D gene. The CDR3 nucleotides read TGTGCCAGCAGTCTAGAACCTGGAGAGACCCAGTACTTC. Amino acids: CASSLEPGETQYF.